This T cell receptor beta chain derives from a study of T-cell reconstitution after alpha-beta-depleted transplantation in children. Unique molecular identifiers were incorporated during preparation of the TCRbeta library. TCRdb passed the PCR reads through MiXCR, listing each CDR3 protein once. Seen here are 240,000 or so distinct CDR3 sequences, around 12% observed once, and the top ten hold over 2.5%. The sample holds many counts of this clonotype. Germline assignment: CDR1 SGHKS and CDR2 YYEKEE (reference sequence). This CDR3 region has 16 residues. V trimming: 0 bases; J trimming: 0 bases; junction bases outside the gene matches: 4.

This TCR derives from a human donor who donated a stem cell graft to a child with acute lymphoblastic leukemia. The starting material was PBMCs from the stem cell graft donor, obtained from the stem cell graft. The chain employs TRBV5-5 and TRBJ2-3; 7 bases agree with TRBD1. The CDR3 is CASSLGPGGSTDTQYF. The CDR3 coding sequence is TGTGCCAGCAGCTTGGGGCCAGGGGGAAGCACAGATACGCAGTATTTT.